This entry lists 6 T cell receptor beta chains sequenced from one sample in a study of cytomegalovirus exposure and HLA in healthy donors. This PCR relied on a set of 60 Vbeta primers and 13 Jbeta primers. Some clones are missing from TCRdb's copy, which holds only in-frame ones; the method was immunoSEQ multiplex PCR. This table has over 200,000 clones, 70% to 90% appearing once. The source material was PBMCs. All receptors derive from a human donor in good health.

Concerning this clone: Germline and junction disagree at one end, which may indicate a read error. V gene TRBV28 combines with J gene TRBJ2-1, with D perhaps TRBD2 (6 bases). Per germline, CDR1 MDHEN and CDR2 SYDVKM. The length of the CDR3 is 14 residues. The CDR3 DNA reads TGTGCCTGCAGGCCAGCGGGCATAAACAATGAGCAGTTCTTC. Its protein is CACRPAGINNEQFF.

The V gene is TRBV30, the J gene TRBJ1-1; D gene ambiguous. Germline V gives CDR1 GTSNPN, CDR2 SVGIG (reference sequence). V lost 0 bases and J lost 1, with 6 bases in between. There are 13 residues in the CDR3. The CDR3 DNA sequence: TGTGCCTGGAGTGTACGAGGGAACACTGAAGCTTTCTTT. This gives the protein CAWSVRGNTEAFF.

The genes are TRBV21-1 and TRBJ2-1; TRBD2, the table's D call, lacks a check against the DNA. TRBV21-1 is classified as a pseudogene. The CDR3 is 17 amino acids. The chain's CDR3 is CASSTKPSVYSYNEQFF. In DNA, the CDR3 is TGTGCCAGCAGCACCAAACCTAGCGTCTACTCCTACAATGAGCAGTTCTTC.

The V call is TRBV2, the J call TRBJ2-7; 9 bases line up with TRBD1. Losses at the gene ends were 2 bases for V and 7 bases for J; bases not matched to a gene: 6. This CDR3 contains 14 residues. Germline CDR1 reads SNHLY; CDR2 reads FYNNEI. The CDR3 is CASSELQGAGEQYF. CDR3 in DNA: TGTGCCAGCAGTGAACTACAGGGGGCGGGTGAGCAGTACTTC.

CDR3 in DNA: TGCGCCAGCAGCTCCGGGACTTCCGTCGAGCAGTACTTC. Its protein is CASSSGTSVEQYF. The chain employs TRBV5-1 and TRBJ2-7, with D possibly being TRBD2 (6 bases). V was shortened by 3 bases and J by 6 bases, with 13 bases between the two germline ends. This CDR3 region has 13 residues. The germline V gene encodes CDR1 SGHRS and CDR2 YFSETQ.

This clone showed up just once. CDR3 sequence (DNA): TGCGCCAGCAGCTTGCCCGGGACAACAGATACGCAGTATTTT. Translation: CASSLPGTTDTQYF. This sequence joins TRBV5-1 and TRBJ2-3; D is possibly TRBD1 (6 bases). CDR3 length: 14 amino acids. Between the trimmed V and J ends, which lost 1 base and 3 bases, there was a span of 9 bases. Germline CDR1 is SGHRS and CDR2 is YFSETQ. Variable domain in full (rest from reference TRBV5-1 and TRBJ2-3): KAGVTQTPRYLIKTRGQQVTLSCSPISGHRSVSWYQQTPGQGLQFLFEYFSETQRNKGNFPGRFSGRQFSNSRSEMNVSTLELGDSALYLCASSLPGTTDTQYFGPGTRLTVL.